This is a list of T cell receptor beta chains from one sample in a study of T cell changes during pregnancy in multiple sclerosis. Profiled with immunoSEQ multiplex PCR; TCRdb holds only in-frame clones, not every one. The data show over 55,000 clones, 92% seen once. The sample in question was peripheral blood, obtained in the first trimester of pregnancy. These TCRs come from a female donor with multiple sclerosis, enrolled in a pregnancy study. The conserved cysteine and the conserved F or W are not part of the CDR3 here.

V	J	CDR3
TRBV19	TRBJ1-1	ASNNRMETEAF
TRBV7-3	TRBJ2-5	ASSLTPTSGFSRETQY
TRBV27	TRBJ2-1	ASKQDGTRYSNEQF
TRBV9	TRBJ2-3	ASSPAGTLTDTQY
TRBV6-6	TRBJ1-1	ASSYSIQEAF
TRBV6-6	TRBJ2-1	ASSYAGRIDNEQF
TRBV27	TRBJ1-2	ASSLSTPAGGYT
TRBV5-1	TRBJ2-7	ASSLAGTATYEQY
TRBV19	TRBJ1-2	ASSKDSYYGYT
TRBV27	TRBJ2-3	ASSENRVDTQY
TRBV23-1	TRBJ2-1	ATQLAPKKF
TRBV7-9	TRBJ1-5	ASSQINSNQPQH
TRBV18	TRBJ2-3	ASSPLALSTDTQY
TRBV7-2	TRBJ2-1	ASSVGTSGSNEQF
TRBV19	TRBJ1-2	ASIGGANYGYT
TRBV27	TRBJ2-2	ASRPDKLGQPGELF
TRBV19	TRBJ2-7	ASSIGSGPNHEQY
TRBV5-1	TRBJ2-1	ASSRGQDHYNEQF
TRBV11-3	TRBJ1-1	ASSLRVGGEAF
TRBV5-1	TRBJ2-5	ASMFGNQETQY
TRBV7-6	TRBJ2-5	ASSLGTARETQY
TRBV6-1	TRBJ2-5	ASSEAGRPRGKETQY
TRBV4-1	TRBJ1-3	ASARQGIILAGNTIY
TRBV19	TRBJ1-1	ASTPRRTGRNTEAF
TRBV5-6	TRBJ2-1	ASSLSPGQGANNEQF
TRBV27	TRBJ2-7	ASSKTSGRFGTYEQY
TRBV5-1	TRBJ2-5	ASAGGMTGAAETQY
TRBV7-3	TRBJ1-6	ASSLGGYNSPLH
TRBV5-1	TRBJ1-1	ASSLAGTAEAF
TRBV7-6	TRBJ2-2	ASTSGANTGELF
TRBV7-2	TRBJ2-7	ASSLGGVFRYEQY
TRBV4-1	TRBJ1-6	ASSQGAGVRSPLH
TRBV7-9	TRBJ2-1	ASSETRQPSSYNEQF
TRBV4-2	TRBJ2-1	ASSQVAGPDNEQF
TRBV11-2	TRBJ2-7	ASSLEGQVGRNEQY
TRBV4-3	TRBJ1-1	ASSGAWVENTEAF
TRBV19	TRBJ1-2	ASSPSGLADPNYGYT
TRBV7-8	TRBJ1-1	ASSLGVSGTEAF
TRBV2	TRBJ2-1	ASSGGGNEQF
TRBV5-6	TRBJ2-5	ASSLNRELETQY
TRBV2	TRBJ1-2	ASSEYMVGGYGYT
TRBV4-1	TRBJ2-3	ASSQDVSGSLDTQY
TRBV7-2	TRBJ2-7	ASSLELAGGYEQY
TRBV28	TRBJ2-7	ASSFPNLRDNSYEQY
TRBV5-5	TRBJ2-7	ASSLEGRVQY
TRBV25-1	TRBJ2-5	ASSFGGVGKETQY
TRBV11-2	TRBJ1-4	ASTRGTNEKLF
TRBV12-5	TRBJ1-3	ASGPSGSGNTIY
TRBV30	TRBJ2-7	AWEQTSYYEQY
TRBV14	TRBJ2-6	ASSHIDRGESGANVLT
TRBV19	TRBJ1-2	AIKLSGTGGAKGYT
TRBV30	TRBJ2-1	AWRQSGDEQF
TRBV19	TRBJ2-7	ASSTVNPYEQY
TRBV5-1	TRBJ2-3	ASSFGDFTDTQY
TRBV5-1	TRBJ1-6	ASSLELTGSSYNSPLH